This T cell receptor beta chain was sequenced in a study of shared clonotypes between healthy human individuals. The study's findings and limits: Few donors limited the genetic and exposure-history diversity represented. In this cohort, only blood was sampled, and tissue repertoires likely differ.

With regard to this clone: Its antigen is unknown.

CD45RO-negative cells were positively selected for CCR7, leaving out terminally differentiated effector memory CD45RA+ cells. Genomic DNA per cell subset filled all wells of several immunoSEQ plates. Study processing details: ImmunoSEQ supplied junction-only sequences lacking quality scores, so filtering was different. Clones were sequenced by immunoSEQ multiplex PCR, and TCRdb holds only the in-frame ones, with some missing. The V and J calls and clone size are taken from that table; D and trimming were inferred from the DNA. The sample carries some 2.1 million clones, 85% to 95% recorded once. There are 11 residues in the CDR3. Germline lookup yields CDR1 MNHEY and CDR2 SVGAGI. V was trimmed by 7 bases and J by 6 bases, leaving 6 bases between them.

Sample: naive CD8+ T cells from PBMCs. The TCR comes from a man between 18 and 35 years old in good health. Some clones in this sample may be carry-over from other donors' samples. The V and J genes are TRBV6-5 and TRBJ2-2, with D perhaps matching TRBD2 (5 bases). The CDR3 DNA follows: TGTGCCAGCACGGGGTCCGGGGAGCTGTTTTTT. Encoded protein: CASTGSGELFF.